This T cell receptor beta chain was obtained from a study of identical twins. The CDR3 spans 14 residues. Looked up from germline, CDR1 is SEHNR and CDR2 is FQNEAQ (reference sequence). TCRdb used MiXCR to reprocess the 5' RACE reads, holding one entry per CDR3 protein. Of nearly 900,000 distinct CDR3 sequences in the sample, approximately 13% are singletons; the top ten hold around 1.6%. Each donor was a healthy Caucasian. Concerning this clonotype: Its specificity is unknown. The junction shows a germline mismatch at one end, possibly a read error.

Study results and limitations: For out-of-frame alpha sequences shared by twins, low generation probability was in excess.

These same records also appear under a second study, on yellow fever vaccine responses in identical twins.

The specimen was PBMCs. The TCR comes from a woman aged 18 to 35 in good health. The chain links TRBV7-9 to TRBJ2-5; perhaps D is TRBD1 or TRBD2 (5 bases each). Here the CDR3 reads CASTPPTGPETLYF. CDR3 in DNA: TGTGCCAGCACCCCTCCTACGGGGCCGGAGACCCTGTACTTC. Complete variable domain (other parts from reference TRBV7-9 and TRBJ2-5): DTGVSQNPRHKITKRGQNVTFRCDPISEHNRLYWYRQTLGQGPEFLTYFQNEAQLEKSRLLSDRFSAERPKGSFSTLEIQRTEQGDSAMYLCASTPPTGPETLYFGPGTRLLVL.